This TCR beta chain was retrieved from a study of T cell changes during pregnancy in multiple sclerosis (dated by TCRdb to between 2018 and 2021). Turning to the overall study: The study looked at changes in the T cell repertoire across pregnancy in women with multiple sclerosis.

From the cysteine up to the phenylalanine, the CDR3 has a length of 13 residues. This entry keeps only the CDR3 DNA: 39 bases, framed from base 1. CDR1 and CDR2, per the germline V gene, are MRHNA and SNTAGT. V has 3 bases trimmed and J has 15 bases trimmed; junction bases matching no gene number 7. Receptor amplification or capture employed the immunoSEQ multiplex PCR assay. TCRdb's version of the immuneACCESS table is confined to in-frame rearrangements and falls short of the full clone set. An unresolved V gene accounts for under half of the shortfall where checked; the remainder is of unknown origin. Present in this sample are about 77,000 clones, 89% of which were seen just once. The ten largest clones add up to approximately 2% of the sample. Notes on this clone: The antigen it binds to is not known. No per-base quality is available; no much larger clone lies one base away.

The V gene is TRBV6-4 and the J gene is TRBJ2-1; TRBD2 lines up with 11 middle nucleotides. The sequence was obtained from a female donor with multiple sclerosis, enrolled in a pregnancy study. The specimen was peripheral blood, collected before pregnancy. The CDR3 has the sequence CASSDVAGGPGFF. The DNA reads TGTGCCAGCAGTGATGTAGCGGGGGGGCCGGGGTTCTTC.